This T cell receptor beta chain was observed in a study of blood T cells in healthy people across ages. This clonotype was observed a handful of times. Through a sample-barcoded 5' primer and a J-beta primer mix, a second PCR was run for roughly 7 to 12 cycles. MiXCR, applied by TCRdb to the 5' RACE reads, yields one record per CDR3 protein. The data contain 790,000 or so distinct CDR3 sequences, about 42% of them seen just once; the ten biggest clones take up around 18%. The V end lost 0 bases, the J end lost 7 bases, and 10 bases lay between the germline ends. The CDR3 extends over 14 amino acids. Germline V gene sequence: CDR1 SGHTA, CDR2 FQGNSA.

The V and J genes are TRBV7-2 and TRBJ2-1; the D gene is possibly TRBD1 (6 bases). This receptor was identified in a man older than 75 in good health. Sequencing was done on a sample of blood. The CDR3 loop is CASSLAGAWNEQFF. CDR3 nucleotides: TGTGCCAGCAGCTTAGCGGGGGCTTGGAATGAGCAGTTCTTC.